The text below deals with one T cell receptor (beta chain). The antigen is undetermined. The time point denotes: 2015-2016 season, 7 days after influenza vaccination. Adults received seasonal inactivated influenza vaccine, with sorted blood CD4 subsets sequenced before and after. This entry is derived from a study of follicular helper T cells after annual influenza vaccination. Study as a whole: Some donors were sampled over the 2013-2014, 2014-2015 and 2015-2016 vaccinations.

Study-level points and caveats: ICOS+CD38+ cTfh clonality change tracked circulating plasmablast frequency change. Only roughly 9-21% of analyzed cells yielded productive TCRB sequences.

V lost 0 bases, J lost 3 bases, and 7 bases lay in between. The CDR3 sequence is 14 residues long. Germline-derived CDR1 and CDR2 are SGDLS and YYNGEE. Repertoires were generated with immunoSEQ multiplex PCR, while TCRdb's copy carries only in-frame clones and drops some. Found here are about 10,000 clones, approximately 80% of them singletons; the top ten hold 0.45% to 0.5%. This receptor was obtained from an adult who received the influenza vaccine. Here the sequenced sample was CXCR5+ CD38- circulating T follicular helper cells from blood, taken 7 days after influenza vaccination. Subset indicated: circulating Tfh, non-naive CD4+CXCR5+PD-1+ (ICOS+CD38+ or ICOS-CD38-). J is TRBJ1-3 and V is TRBV9, with D unresolved. The CDR3 DNA is TGTGCCAGCAGCGTAGAAAGTTTTGGAAACACCATATATTTT. It translates to CASSVESFGNTIYF.